This is a list of T cell receptor beta chains from one sample in a study of T cells in Graves' hyperthyroidism and ophthalmopathy. TCRdb re-derived calls from the multiplex PCR reads in MiXCR, one entry per CDR3 protein. Here the sample spans some 460,000 distinct CDR3 sequences, 15% to 18% being singletons. The sample consisted of blood. These receptors came from a woman between 18 and 29 years old with Graves' hyperthyroidism. CDR3s leave out the opening cysteine and the closing phenylalanine or tryptophan.

TRBV6-1	TRBJ2-5	ASSFDSGGLADLQETQY
TRBV5-1	TRBJ2-3	ASSPGTSGYTDTQY
TRBV5-1	TRBJ2-2	ASSLAGGSYTGELF
TRBV12-3/TRBV12-4	TRBJ1-2	ASSVLAGARSDGYT
TRBV4-1	TRBJ2-3	ASSQDPNGISTDTQY
TRBV6-1	TRBJ2-5	AAKGGLGKTQY
TRBV19	TRBJ2-5	ASRKNGGRGETQY
TRBV11-2	TRBJ2-7	ASSLGTGVVSYEQY
TRBV13	TRBJ2-1	ASSLDDNEQF
TRBV19	TRBJ1-4	ASSKDREEEKLF
TRBV4-1	TRBJ2-3	ASSQVAGATDTQY
TRBV20-1	TRBJ2-7	SATESGEGIEQY
TRBV30	TRBJ1-2	AWRGQANYGYT
TRBV7-2	TRBJ2-7	ASSFRGSQSYEQY
TRBV11-1	TRBJ1-6	ASSPQKRSPLH
TRBV20-1	TRBJ2-3	SASRASDLTDTQY
TRBV2	TRBJ2-3	ASSWRTGETDTQY
TRBV5-6	TRBJ1-5	ASSLRAGYSNQPQH
TRBV7-9	TRBJ1-5	ASSLAAGGQPQH
TRBV29-1	TRBJ1-1	GGTGVIRDTEAF
TRBV20-1	TRBJ2-3	SAFLPGRRKEDTQY
TRBV11-2	TRBJ1-4	ASSSWALNEKLF
TRBV27	TRBJ1-2	ASSFEGGGYT
TRBV5-6	TRBJ2-2	TSSTGHPGELF
TRBV12-3/TRBV12-4	TRBJ1-2	ASSSTDRGYGYT
TRBV2	TRBJ2-3	ASSSGGAGTDTQY
TRBV10-3	TRBJ2-7	AVRDRGVAGVDEQY
TRBV12-3/TRBV12-4	TRBJ2-1	ASSLGSSSYNEQF
TRBV7-6	TRBJ2-5	ASTLHRGETQY
TRBV5-4	TRBJ2-1	ASSLVARGNEQF
TRBV20-1	TRBJ1-5	SARHSPDSNQPQH
TRBV20-1	TRBJ2-7	SARGTSSYEQY
TRBV28	TRBJ2-7	ASSLGGVPKKY
TRBV5-1	TRBJ2-3	ASSPDGATDTQY
TRBV20-1	TRBJ2-1	TARDRNNEQF
TRBV5-1	TRBJ2-2	ASSRQPGTGELF
TRBV4-1	TRBJ1-2	ASSQAAPTDGYT
TRBV6-1	TRBJ1-2	ASSRTGGAGYT
TRBV5-1	TRBJ2-1	ASSLKGTGDNEQF
TRBV5-1	TRBJ2-7	ASSLRTSSEQY
TRBV18	TRBJ2-1	ASSPAGDNEQF
TRBV20-1	TRBJ2-7	SALGLGLYEQY